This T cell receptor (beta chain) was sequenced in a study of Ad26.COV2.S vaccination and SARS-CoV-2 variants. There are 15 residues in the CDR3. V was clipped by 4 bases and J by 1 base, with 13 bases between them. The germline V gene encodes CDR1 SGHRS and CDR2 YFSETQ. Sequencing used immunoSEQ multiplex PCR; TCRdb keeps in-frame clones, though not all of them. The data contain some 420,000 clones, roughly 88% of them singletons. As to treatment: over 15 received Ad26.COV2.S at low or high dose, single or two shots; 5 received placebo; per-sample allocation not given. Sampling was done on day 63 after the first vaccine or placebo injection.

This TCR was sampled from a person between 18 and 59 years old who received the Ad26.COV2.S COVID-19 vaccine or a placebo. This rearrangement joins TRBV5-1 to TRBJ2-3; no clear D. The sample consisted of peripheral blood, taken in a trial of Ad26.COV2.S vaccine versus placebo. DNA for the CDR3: TGCGCCAGCAGCACCAGACAAGGGCGCACAGATACGCAGTATTTT. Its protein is CASSTRQGRTDTQYF.